These 21 T cell receptor beta chains were all obtained from the same sample, sequenced in a study of blood T cells in healthy people across ages. A second about 7 to 11 cycle PCR used barcoded and J-beta primers. Each CDR3 protein gets one entry after TCRdb re-called the 5' RACE reads with MiXCR. The data contain about 900,000 distinct CDR3 sequences, around 48% of them singletons. Input material: blood. The source is a man in his thirties or forties in good health.

The V gene is TRBV29-1, the J gene TRBJ2-7; D is ambiguous. CDR3 length equals 13 residues. The V gene lost 0 bases and the J gene lost 5 bases, with 11 bases spanning the gap. Germline loops: CDR1 SQVTM, CDR2 ANQGSEA. The CDR3 spells CSVEDSLSHEQYF. CDR3 coding DNA: TGCAGCGTTGAAGACAGCCTATCCCACGAGCAGTACTTC.

V and J are TRBV7-8 and TRBJ2-5, with D possibly being TRBD1 (5 bases). CDR1 SGHVS and CDR2 FQNEAQ come from the germline V gene. V lost 2 bases, J lost 2 bases, and 9 bases lay in between. The CDR3 is made up of 14 amino acids. The DNA for the CDR3 is TGTGCCAGCAGCTTAAAGGGGCTACAAGAGACCCAGTACTTC. Translation: CASSLKGLQETQYF.

The chain links TRBV2 to TRBJ2-1; a possible D gene is TRBD1 (5 bases). V lost 1 base, J lost 6 bases, and 10 bases lay in between. CDR1 is SNHLY, CDR2 FYNNEI, per germline. The CDR3 has 14 amino acids. The CDR3 nucleotides read TGTGCCAGCAGTGAAGAGTCAGGGTTCAATGAGCAGTTCTTC. As protein: CASSEESGFNEQFF.

V is TRBV29-1 and J is TRBJ2-7, with D possibly being TRBD1 or TRBD2 (5 bases each). The germline V and J ends were trimmed by 3 bases and 7 bases, with 19 bases remaining between them. This CDR3 is 14 amino acids long. Germline V gene sequence: CDR1 SQVTM, CDR2 ANQGSEA. The CDR3 coding sequence is TGCAGCGTTGACCCTGGAATAATGGGGACGGAGCAGTACTTC. Its protein product is CSVDPGIMGTEQYF.

V usage is TRBV11-2 and J usage is TRBJ2-3, with 12 bases aligning to TRBD1. This CDR3 is 18 amino acids long. Losses at the gene ends were 5 bases for V and 4 bases for J; bases not matched to a gene: 13. Germline loops: CDR1 SGHAT, CDR2 FQNNGV. The CDR3, as DNA: TGTGCCAGCAGCCTAATCCAAGGGACAGGGGGCTCCCCAGATACGCAGTATTTT. This translates into CASSLIQGTGGSPDTQYF.

Ten or more counts support this clonotype. The rearrangement joins TRBV29-1 to TRBJ2-3; 8 bases line up with TRBD2. The CDR3 contains 14 residues. Trimming took 3 bases from V and 2 from J; bases not matched to a gene: 4. Germline V CDR1 and CDR2: SQVTM, ANQGSEA. The CDR3 nucleotides are TGCAGCGTTGATACTAGCGGATCCACAGATACGCAGTATTTT. Amino acid sequence: CSVDTSGSTDTQYF.

J is TRBJ2-4 and V is TRBV28; D gene ambiguous. CDR3 size: 12 residues. Germline values: CDR1 MDHEN, CDR2 SYDVKM. V shed 8 bases and J shed 8 bases, with 13 bases lying between them. The CDR3 reads CASASERDIQYF. The DNA of the CDR3 is TGTGCCAGCGCGAGTGAAAGGGACATTCAGTACTTC.

About this clonotype: One end of the junction fails to match germline, which may point to a read error. This chain connects TRBV27 to TRBJ2-1; D unclear. The CDR3 sequence is 12 residues long. Per germline, CDR1 MNHEY and CDR2 SMNVEV (reference sequence). CDR3 residues: CAGSSISNEQFF. DNA for the CDR3: TGTGCCGGCAGTTCGATTTCCAATGAGCAGTTCTTC.

The rearrangement uses TRBV4-2 and TRBJ2-1, with D possibly matching TRBD2 (5 bases). Germline V gene sequence: CDR1 LGHNA, CDR2 YNFKEQ. Trimming cost V 0 bases and J 4 bases, with 13 bases left between them. The CDR3 consists of 16 residues. The CDR3, as DNA: TGTGCCAGCAGCCAAGAGGAAGCGGAGCTGTACAATGAGCAGTTCTTC. Translating gives CASSQEEAELYNEQFF.

In regard to this clonotype: Sequence at one end of the junction differs from germline and may be a read error. V and J are TRBV5-1 and TRBJ1-5; possibly TRBD1 for D (6 bases). The CDR3 contains 14 residues. CDR1 is SGHRS and CDR2 is YFSETQ in the germline V gene. Here the CDR3 DNA reads TGCGCCAGCAGCCCAGGACAGACCAATCAGCCCCGGCATTTT. Protein: CASSPGQTNQPRHF. The entire variable domain, with the rest obtained from reference TRBV5-1 and TRBJ1-5, is as follows: KAGVTQTPRYLIKTRGQQVTLSCSPISGHRSVSWYQQTPGQGLQFLFEYFSETQRNKGNFPGRFSGRQFSNSRSEMNVSTLELGDSALYLCASSPGQTNQPRHFGDGTRLSIL.

The V gene is TRBV7-3, the J gene TRBJ2-7; D may be TRBD1 or TRBD2 (5 bases each). The V end lost 4 bases, the J end lost 1 base, and 14 bases lay between the germline ends. CDR3 length equals 15 residues. Germline values: CDR1 SGHTA, CDR2 FQGTGA. The CDR3 sequence is CASSSFPGPSYEQYF. DNA of the CDR3: TGTGCCAGCAGCTCCTTCCCGGGACCTTCCTACGAGCAGTACTTC.

The chain joins TRBV20-1 to TRBJ2-3; D not certain. Trimming cost V 2 bases and J 0 bases, with 9 bases left between them. CDR3 length: 14 residues. The germline CDR1 and CDR2 sequences are DFQATT and SNEGSKA (reference sequence). CDR3 bases: TGCAGTGCTAGAAGTCAACCTAGCACAGATACGCAGTATTTT. Translating it yields CSARSQPSTDTQYF.

The chain links TRBV5-1 to TRBJ2-1; 7 bases line up with TRBD2. This CDR3 is built from 16 residues. The ends lost 0 bases at V and 4 bases at J; junction bases unmatched: 7. CDR1 is SGHRS, CDR2 YFSETQ, per germline. The CDR3 nucleotides read TGCGCCAGCAGCTTGGATATTGGGACTATTTACAATGAGCAGTTCTTC. It is translated as CASSLDIGTIYNEQFF.

This clonotype turned up a few times. The chain employs TRBV3-1 and TRBJ1-5; no clear D gene. Germline V gives CDR1 LGHDT, CDR2 YNNKEL (reference sequence). The germline V and J ends were trimmed by 0 bases and 4 bases, with 10 bases remaining between them. CDR3 length: 15 residues. The CDR3 DNA reads as TGTGCCAGCAGCCAAGATCCGGATAGTAATCAGCCCCAGCATTTT. This encodes CASSQDPDSNQPQHF.

A few counts support this clonotype. The chain carries TRBV9 and TRBJ2-4; D possibly matches TRBD1 or TRBD2 (5 bases each). Per the germline V gene, CDR1 is SGDLS and CDR2 is YYNGEE. V was pared by 0 bases and J by 7 bases, with 20 bases between. The CDR3 spans 17 residues. Here the CDR3 reads CASSVGTAVLGQNIQYF. The CDR3 region has the DNA TGTGCCAGCAGCGTAGGAACAGCGGTTCTGGGGCAGAACATTCAGTACTTC.

The chain uses TRBV29-1 and TRBJ1-2, with TRBD1 matching over 9 bases. The ends lost 5 bases at V and 3 bases at J; junction bases unmatched: 7. The CDR3 has 14 amino acids. Germline lookup yields CDR1 SQVTM and CDR2 ANQGSEA. The CDR3: CSVQQGARDYGYTF. CDR3 bases: TGCAGCGTTCAACAGGGGGCGCGGGACTATGGCTACACCTTC.

V usage is TRBV3-1 and J usage is TRBJ2-5; 7 bases agree with TRBD2. Germline-derived CDR1 and CDR2 are LGHDT and YNNKEL (reference sequence). CDR3 length: 16 amino acids. J lost 4 bases, V lost 0 bases, and 8 bases had no gene match. The CDR3 bases are TGTGCCAGCAGCCAAGATCTGAGCGGGGCCCTAGAGACCCAGTACTTC. Translation: CASSQDLSGALETQYF.

This clonotype has a single count. The chain is built from TRBV29-1 and TRBJ2-7; D is unresolved. In germline, CDR1 is SQVTM, CDR2 ANQGSEA. Trimming removed 0 bases from V and 1 base from J, with 10 bases in between. This CDR3 is built from 14 residues. CDR3 sequence reads: CSVEDHGESYEQYF. The CDR3 DNA follows: TGCAGCGTTGAAGATCATGGTGAATCCTACGAGCAGTACTTC.

The chain recombines TRBV6-5 with TRBJ2-7, with D possibly called TRBD1 or TRBD2 (6 bases each). The length of the CDR3 is 16 residues. The V gene lost 6 bases and the J gene lost 3 bases, with 21 bases spanning the gap. CDR1 and CDR2 (germline): MNHEY, SVGAGI. In DNA, the CDR3 is TGTGCCAGCAGACCTAGAGGGGGGCCGTTGAACTACGAGCAGTACTTC. This codes for CASRPRGGPLNYEQYF.

The chain recombines TRBV6-5 with TRBJ2-2; D possibly corresponds to TRBD1 (6 bases). CDR1 is MNHEY and CDR2 is SVGAGI in the germline V gene. V dropped 6 bases and J dropped 5 bases, with 16 bases sitting between them. This CDR3 comprises 15 residues. The CDR3 DNA sequence: TGTGCCAGCAGGAGTACGGGACACCCTACCGGGGAGCTGTTTTTT. Protein: CASRSTGHPTGELFF.

A few counts support this clonotype. The V and J genes are TRBV5-1 and TRBJ2-1; D may be TRBD1 or TRBD2 (7 bases each). The CDR3 runs to 15 residues. Trimming removed 3 bases from V and 6 bases from J, with 16 bases in between. Germline CDR1 and CDR2: SGHRS and YFSETQ. CDR3 region: CASSWGPGGGNEQFF. Written as DNA, the CDR3 is TGCGCCAGCAGCTGGGGTCCAGGGGGGGGCAATGAGCAGTTCTTC.